A single sample is the source of the 20 T cell receptor beta chains below, sequenced in a study of PD-L1 blockade in urothelial cancer. Clones were sequenced by immunoSEQ multiplex PCR, and TCRdb holds only the in-frame ones, with some missing. Of 60,000 or so clones in the sample, over 75% were seen once. The specimen was PBMCs, collected around atezolizumab (anti-PD-L1) treatment. The receptors shown here come from a man aged 65 to 79 with urothelial cancer.

This chain links TRBV2 with TRBJ1-2, with no clear D. The CDR3 totals 12 residues. Germline V CDR1 and CDR2: SNHLY, FYNNEI. The V end lost 2 bases, the J end lost 3 bases, and 4 bases lay between the germline ends. The CDR3 sequence: CASSEQDYGYTF. Here the CDR3 DNA reads TGTGCCAGCAGTGAACAGGACTATGGCTACACCTTC.

This clone was found a few times. The chain links TRBV9 to TRBJ2-5, with D perhaps TRBD2 (7 bases). Germline V gives CDR1 SGDLS, CDR2 YYNGEE. Trimming took off 4 bases at V and 4 bases at J, with 20 bases between the two ends. CDR3 length equals 16 residues. The CDR3 spells CASSPRTGREAETQYF. The DNA for the CDR3 is TGTGCCAGCAGCCCCAGAACAGGGAGGGAGGCAGAGACCCAGTACTTC. The complete variable domain, with remaining parts taken from reference TRBV9 and TRBJ2-5, reads DSGVTQTPKHLITATGQRVTLRCSPRSGDLSVYWYQQSLDQGLQFLIQYYNGEERAKGNILERFSAQQFPDLHSELNLSSLELGDSALYFCASSPRTGREAETQYFGPGTRLLVL.

V and J are TRBV19 and TRBJ2-6; 10 bases are a match to TRBD1. Looked up from germline, CDR1 is LNHDA and CDR2 is SQIVND (reference sequence). After removal of 7 bases from V and 0 bases from J, the junction contained 6 bases not matched to a gene. The CDR3 totals 17 residues. This chain's CDR3 is CASNEGTGVSGANVLTF. In DNA form, the CDR3 reads TGTGCCAGTAACGAGGGGACAGGGGTCTCTGGGGCCAACGTCCTGACTTTC. Full variable domain (remainder filled in from reference TRBV19 and TRBJ2-6): DGGITQSPKYLFRKEGQNVTLSCEQNLNHDAMYWYRQDPGQGLRLIYYSQIVNDFQKGDIAEGYSVSREKKESFPLTVTSAQKNPTAFYLCASNEGTGVSGANVLTFGAGSRLTVL.

This clone occurred once. The V call is TRBV18, the J call TRBJ1-1; the match to TRBD1 covers 7 bases. Trimming removed 3 bases from V and 5 bases from J; junction bases left unmatched: 3. Germline V gives CDR1 KGHSH, CDR2 LQKENI. The CDR3 runs to 13 residues. As DNA, the CDR3 is TGTGCCAGCTCACCTGACAGGGATACTGAAGCTTTCTTT. Translating it yields CASSPDRDTEAFF.

The V call is TRBV19, the J call TRBJ2-3; 7 bases map to TRBD2. Germline V gives CDR1 LNHDA, CDR2 SQIVND (reference sequence). The CDR3 covers 18 residues. V trimming: 6 bases; J trimming: 5 bases; junction bases outside the gene matches: 20. This CDR3 reads CASSSRPGGGGGGDTQYF. The CDR3 coding sequence is TGTGCCAGTAGCTCACGCCCCGGTGGGGGGGGAGGTGGAGATACGCAGTATTTT. The whole variable domain, filled in from reference TRBV19 and TRBJ2-3, reads DGGITQSPKYLFRKEGQNVTLSCEQNLNHDAMYWYRQDPGQGLRLIYYSQIVNDFQKGDIAEGYSVSREKKESFPLTVTSAQKNPTAFYLCASSSRPGGGGGGDTQYFGPGTRLTVL.

V and J are TRBV5-6 and TRBJ1-2; perhaps TRBD1 as D (6 bases). CDR1 and CDR2 from the germline V gene are SGHDT and YYEEEE. The CDR3 is 16 amino acids. The V end was cut by 2 bases, the J end by 4 bases, with 18 bases between. The CDR3 loop is CASSFGRGARSYGYTF. Written as DNA, the CDR3 is TGTGCCAGCAGCTTTGGGAGGGGGGCTCGGAGCTATGGCTACACCTTC. The full variable domain, its missing parts supplied by reference TRBV5-6 and TRBJ1-2, is DAGVTQSPTHLIKTRGQQVTLRCSPKSGHDTVSWYQQALGQGPQFIFQYYEEEERQRGNFPDRFSGHQFPNYSSELNVNALLLGDSALYLCASSFGRGARSYGYTFGSGTRLTVV.

The chain uses TRBV7-2 and TRBJ1-2; possibly TRBD1 for D (6 bases). This CDR3 has 13 amino acids. Germline V gene lookup returns CDR1 SGHTA and CDR2 FQGNSA. Trimming stripped 3 bases from V and 3 bases from J, with 8 bases between. The CDR3 DNA follows: TGTGCCAGCAGCTTCCGACAGGACTATGGCTACACCTTC. This gives the protein CASSFRQDYGYTF.

This sequence joins TRBV11-2 and TRBJ2-1, with 7 bases identical to TRBD1. The CDR3 runs 15 residues. The germline V gene has CDR1 SGHAT and CDR2 FQNNGV. Germline trimming cut 5 bases from V and 6 bases from J; bases unmatched to any gene: 10. The CDR3 nucleotides are TGTGCCAGCAGCCTCTACTCCGACAGGGTCAATGAGCAGTTCTTC. Translated, it gives CASSLYSDRVNEQFF.

The chain recombines TRBV29-1 with TRBJ2-7, with 10 bases identical to TRBD1. CDR3 length: 19 residues. From germline, CDR1 is SQVTM and CDR2 ANQGSEA. V shed 0 bases, J shed 0 bases, and the junction held 14 bases outside the gene matches. CDR3 sequence reads: CSVEDRTGGFIRSSYEQYF. The CDR3, as DNA: TGCAGCGTTGAAGATAGGACAGGGGGGTTCATACGGAGCTCCTACGAGCAGTACTTC.

The chain carries TRBV2 and TRBJ1-1; maybe TRBD1 (6 bases). The CDR3 contains 15 residues. Trimming pared 2 bases from V and 3 bases from J, leaving 13 bases between. Germline V gene data show CDR1 as SNHLY and CDR2 as FYNNEI. Written as DNA, the CDR3 is TGTGCCAGCAGTGAATTAGGGGGAAGAGACACTGAAGCTTTCTTT. Translating it yields CASSELGGRDTEAFF. Combining the CDR3 with reference TRBV2 and TRBJ1-1 gives the whole variable domain EPEVTQTPSHQVTQMGQEVILRCVPISNHLYFYWYRQILGQKVEFLVSFYNNEISEKSEIFDDQFSVERPDGSNFTLKIRSTKLEDSAMYFCASSELGGRDTEAFFGQGTRLTVV.

The count of this clone is one. The rearrangement links TRBV19 to TRBJ2-2; 7 positions match TRBD1. There are 14 residues in the CDR3. Looked up from germline, CDR1 is LNHDA and CDR2 is SQIVND (reference sequence). The V gene end was trimmed by 5 bases and the J gene end by 4 bases; junction bases not matched to a gene: 4. CDR3: CASSSGQFTGELFF. In DNA, the CDR3 is TGTGCCAGTAGTTCGGGACAGTTCACCGGGGAGCTGTTTTTT.

The table lists this clone with a count of one. The J gene is TRBJ2-3, the V gene TRBV19; 7 positions agree with TRBD2. CDR1 is LNHDA, CDR2 SQIVND, per germline (reference sequence). The CDR3 sequence is 15 residues long. V shed 5 bases and J 4 bases; nucleotides not matched to a gene: 9. CDR3: CASSVGLTSSDTQYF. In DNA, the CDR3 is TGTGCCAGTAGTGTTGGGCTGACTAGCTCAGATACGCAGTATTTT.

With regard to this clone: At the DNA level, this CDR3 is encoded by other sequences in the same sample as well. The CDR3 DNA is TGTGCCAGCAGCGTAGCGGGGGAGGAGACCCAGTACTTC. Translating gives CASSVAGEETQYF. The chain joins TRBV9 to TRBJ2-5; TRBD2 might be the D (6 bases). Germline V CDR1 and CDR2: SGDLS, YYNGEE. V lost 0 bases to trimming and J lost 5 bases, with 8 bases between them. This CDR3 has 13 amino acids.

This rearrangement joins TRBV2 to TRBJ1-5; D possibly corresponds to TRBD1 (5 bases). Per the germline V gene, CDR1 is SNHLY and CDR2 is FYNNEI. V was pared by 4 bases and J by 11 bases, with 9 bases between. This CDR3 spans 11 amino acids. CDR3 residues: CASSARQSQHF. The CDR3 DNA reads as TGTGCCAGCAGTGCCCGACAGTCCCAGCATTTT.

This chain connects TRBV15 to TRBJ2-1, with 7 bases identical to TRBD1. V was pared by 4 bases and J by 2 bases, with 5 bases of the junction left unmatched. The CDR3 runs 15 residues. Germline CDR1 and CDR2: LNHNV and YYDKDF (reference sequence). The CDR3 bases are TGTGCCACCAGCACAAACAGGGGCCCCTACAATGAGCAGTTCTTC. Amino acids: CATSTNRGPYNEQFF. Filled out from reference TRBV15 and TRBJ2-1, the complete variable domain reads DAMVIQNPRYQVTQFGKPVTLSCSQTLNHNVMYWYQQKSSQAPKLLFHYYDKDFNNEADTPDNFQSRRPNTSFCFLDIRSPGLGDTAMYLCATSTNRGPYNEQFFGPGTRLTVL.

This clone was counted a single time. This chain connects TRBV18 to TRBJ2-6; D might be TRBD1 (6 bases). Trimming stripped 3 bases from V and 3 bases from J, with 15 bases between. This CDR3 is built from 17 residues. The germline V gene has CDR1 KGHSH and CDR2 LQKENI. The CDR3 protein is CASSPLTGRGGANVLTF. The CDR3 coding sequence is TGTGCCAGCTCACCCCTAACAGGGAGAGGTGGGGCCAACGTCCTGACTTTC.

This clone showed up just once. This chain links TRBV7-9 with TRBJ2-3; 10 nucleotides match TRBD2. The V gene end was trimmed by 3 bases and the J gene end by 3 bases; junction bases not matched to a gene: 3. Germline V gives CDR1 SEHNR, CDR2 FQNEAQ (reference sequence). The CDR3 is 15 residues long. For the CDR3, the DNA is TGTGCCAGCAGCTTCCTGACTAGCGGGACAGATACGCAGTATTTT. This encodes CASSFLTSGTDTQYF.

This chain connects TRBV19 to TRBJ1-2, with a weak D call TRBD1 (6 bases). CDR1 is LNHDA and CDR2 is SQIVND in the germline V gene (reference sequence). Trimming removed 7 bases from V and 8 bases from J, with 17 bases in between. The CDR3 has 13 residues. CDR3: CASTQQGLGGYTF. The DNA for the CDR3 is TGTGCCAGTACCCAACAGGGCTTGGGCGGCTACACCTTC.

With regard to this clone: At one boundary the junction diverges from the germline segment, which might be a read error. The rearrangement uses TRBV5-6 and TRBJ2-5, with TRBD2 matching 10 bases. Germline assignment: CDR1 SGHDT and CDR2 YYEEEE. The CDR3 length is 18 residues. The CDR3: CASSLELAGDIHQETQYF. Here the CDR3 DNA reads TGTGCCAGCAGCTTGGAGCTAGCGGGAGATATCCACCAGGAGACCCAGTACTTC.

DNA for the CDR3: TGTGCTAGTGGTGCCTCCCGGACAGACACTGAAGCTTTCTTT. Residues: CASGASRTDTEAFF. The V gene is TRBV12-5, the J gene TRBJ1-1; D might be TRBD1 (6 bases). The V gene's germline CDR1 is LGHNT and CDR2 FRNRAP. Deletions cut 5 bases from V and 3 bases from J, with 13 bases between. This CDR3 comprises 14 residues. The full variable domain, with the rest looked up from reference TRBV12-5 and TRBJ1-1, is DARVTQTPRHKVTEMGQEVTMRCQPILGHNTVFWYRQTMMQGLELLAYFRNRAPLDDSGMPKDRFSAEMPDATLATLKIQPSEPRDSAVYFCASGASRTDTEAFFGQGTRLTVV.